This TCR beta chain was observed in a study of cytomegalovirus exposure and HLA in healthy donors (dated by TCRdb to between 2016 and 2019). Regarding the study in general: An earlier analysis of approximately 640 of the donors reported 250 to 300 Gb of sequence data and 120 million or so unique TCR beta sequences from about 179 million T cells. The number of donors typed differed by locus, with roughly 620-630 for A, B, C, DRB1 and DQB1, more than 500 for DQA1, about 610 for DPA1, and 450 to 480 for DPB1. The study aimed to test whether signatures of past pathogen exposure could be identified by cataloging public T cell receptors. On average, around 240,000 unique TCR beta nucleotide sequences were sequenced per donor among 300 to 500 genotyped donors of the cohort, with about 19% of those sequences being non-productive. An early release that covered about 640 HLA-typed donors contained around 330 gigabases of sequencing data and 75 million to 100 million unique TCR sequences. High-throughput TCR immunosequencing, statistical association of individual TCRs with disease status, and machine learning were combined to predict cytomegalovirus infection status. All discovery cohort repertoires had been generated using a single sequencing platform. A later genetic analysis used genome-wide SNP genotypes for about three fifths of the 666 donors, treating that subset as a discovery cohort. Because of strong linkage in the cohort, 5 or 6 DR-DQ haplotypes were treated as single units for association and clustering. The later analysis used no new phenotypic data to find candidate immune exposures, relying instead on TCR beta sequences and their occurrence across donors. Among the roughly 370 genotyped donors, around 81% belonged to the genetic ancestry cluster associated with self-reported Caucasian donors. In an earlier analysis of several hundred of the donors, high-throughput TCR beta sequencing was used to judge whether each TCR beta V gene segment behaved as functional or pseudogenic. To study patterns of TCR occurrence, a later analysis re-analyzed previously published TCR beta repertoires from around 700 donors and added high-resolution HLA genotyping. HLA typing covered class I and class II loci at four-digit resolution. The T cell repertoires of some 670 subjects were profiled by immunosequencing and related to cytomegalovirus serostatus. Besides the first cohort of approximately 710 subjects, a separate validation cohort made up of roughly 130 different subjects was used. Donor age, sex, ethnicity and CMV serostatus were compiled alongside the repertoire data. Study-level results and caveats: V-gene and J-gene trimming of TCR beta chains was associated with a missense DCLRE1C variant in a later genetic analysis, and the association was replicated in an independent cohort. In an earlier analysis of about 600 of the donors, most TCR beta V segments appeared in productive rearrangements about 87% or about 30% of the time, broadly matching IMGT annotations. The only immune exposure information available for the cohort was CMV serostatus. A later analysis found that HLA-associated TCR beta chains were more clonally expanded and had lower generation probabilities than equally common non-associated chains. The classifier was reported to diagnose cytomegalovirus status with high specificity and sensitivity in both the original and validation cohorts. Specific HLA alleles were associated with 18,000 or so TCR beta sequences at a false discovery rate of 0.05 in a later analysis. Assigning TCR associations to individual alleles was difficult when HLA alleles, especially DR and DQ, strongly co-occurred. A cluster of highly shared sequence variants was judged likely to represent a technical artifact of the sequencing pipeline. Because counts were too low, approximately 15 rarely observed V segments, including chromosome 9 orphons, were excluded from the earlier analysis of about 500 of the donors. A total of 150 or so TCR beta chains were listed by the study as associated with cytomegalovirus. Correlated functional status among segregating V segments might be attributable to linkage disequilibrium, but an unknown experimental factor could not be ruled out. It was suggested by the authors that the approach could potentially be generalized to other disease states and immunological phenotypes. The cohort was sequenced for TCR beta chains only, and without alpha or paired-chain data the features that could be detected were limited. Roughly uniform sequencing depth across donors was assumed in presence/absence analyses, although this assumption may not hold. A further reported finding was that TCR beta sequences accurately predicted the HLA-A and HLA-B alleles for most subjects in the first cohort. According to a later analysis, TCR association rates differed among HLA loci, with DRB1 alleles showing the most associated TCRs and HLA-C alleles showing the fewest. A later analysis found that most CMV-associated TCR beta chains appeared HLA-restricted, with HLA associations seemingly driven largely by CMV exposure. Three of the identified cytomegalovirus-associated TCR beta chains were confirmed in vitro to be specific for cytomegalovirus antigens. Several of the top co-occurrence clusters appeared to be linked to parvovirus B19, influenza, CMV and Epstein-Barr virus, according to a later analysis. Because HLA typing was missing for some donors at each locus, association tests included only the typed subset. A later genetic analysis reported fewer N-insertions in productive TCRs among donors in an Asian-associated ancestry cluster than the approximately 700-donor mean. Most TCR sequences were observed very rarely across donors, whereas some public TCRs were present in many individuals.

The cohort consisted of approximately 690 healthy bone marrow donors. All cohort members were sampled while nominally healthy, although unrecorded immune exposures were likely present. The donor was CMV seropositive and was included in the group of about 290 seropositive cohort members. A peripheral blood sample was collected from each donor, and TCR beta sequencing was performed on peripheral blood mononuclear cells. Genomic DNA was extracted from the blood cell samples with the Qiagen DNeasy Blood Extraction Kit. This clone was counted between two and nine times. Its antigen remains undetermined. Base qualities are not provided; no much larger clone lies one nucleotide away. Other DNA sequences in this sample translate to the same CDR3. Libraries were built with the immunoSEQ multiplex PCR assay. A mixture of 60 forward primers for TCR Vbeta segments and 13 reverse primers for TCR Jbeta segments was used in the multiplex PCR. The CDR3 region of rearranged TCR beta genes was amplified from genomic DNA by a multiplex PCR assay. The amplified TCR beta libraries were sequenced on the Illumina HiSeq System as 87-base-pair reads. Per the original workflow: A later analysis counted approximately 74 million unique TCR beta chains across the 640 or so repertoires, and some 11 million of these chains were shared by at least two donors. To remove PCR and sequencing errors, raw reads were error-corrected and collapsed into unique sequences using a nearest-neighbor algorithm that merged closely related sequences. Alignment of CDR3 sequences to IMGT reference sequences was used to assign V, D and J gene segments. For a sequence to be retained, a match of at least six nucleotides was required to both a V gene segment and a J gene segment. Rearrangements were called productive when the CDR3 lacked stop codons and stayed in frame with V and J; all others were non-productive. Following IMGT convention, CDR3 was defined as the stretch from the second conserved V-encoded cysteine up to the conserved J-encoded phenylalanine. The earlier analysis of about 590 of the donors excluded sequences that lacked an unambiguous match to a single V gene segment. An earlier analysis of several hundred of the donors classified V segments as functional when productive rearrangements were above 56.7% and as segregating when the standard deviation between donors was above 5%. A statistical classification framework was built for diagnosing cytomegalovirus status from the catalog of TCR beta chain sequences. A later analysis assigned V and J genes by comparing TCR nucleotide sequences with IMGT/GENE-DB human TR gene sequences. A later analysis assigned CDR3 sequences and most-parsimonious VDJ recombination scenarios with the TCRdist pipeline. In a later analysis, each TCR beta chain was defined by its CDR3 amino acid sequence together with its V-gene family, and reads without a unique V-gene family were excluded. A later analysis removed roughly 590 highly shared, low-generation-probability nucleotide sequences to deal with suspected cross-contamination and a sequencing artifact. For each public chain, a later analysis derived a clonal expansion index from normalized ranks of inferred template counts within each repertoire. Generation probabilities in a later analysis came from a VDJ recombination model fitted to out-of-frame rearrangements, and those results were checked against IGoR. In a later analysis, hypergeometric tests were used to score TCR-TCR, TCR-HLA and TCR-CMV co-occurrence, with a repertoire-size bias correction applied to TCR pairs. A later analysis estimated false discovery rates by permuting HLA or CMV assignments 20 times. A later analysis grouped co-occurring TCRs with DBSCAN, adding TCRdist sequence similarity when clustering within HLA-allele-positive subsets. Co-occurrence clustering excluded repertoires with fewer than 30,000 or more than 120,000 public chains, plus five with anomalous nucleotide sharing. The table comes from immuneACCESS by way of TCRdb, which keeps in-frame sequences with V and J called. Part of the clones is missing from these tables; in studies checked, under half for an unresolved V gene and the rest for unknown reasons. V and J calls plus clone size are reproduced from that table; the DNA served to infer D and trimming. This sample holds around 130,000 clones; approximately 68% were observed only once. The leading ten clones occupy 1.6% of the sample.

Material for sequencing was PBMCs. This TCR was sampled from a man aged 30 to 45 in good health and CMV-seropositive.

The bases are TGTGCCAGCAGTTACGGGACTAGCGGGTCCCAAGAGACCCAGTACTTC. Its coded protein is CASSYGTSGSQETQYF. This sequence uses TRBV6-5 and TRBJ2-5; TRBD2 agrees with 12 junctional bases. The germline V gene yields MNHEY for CDR1 and SVGAGI for CDR2. V ends up 2 bases short and J 1 base short, with an unmatched junction base count of 2. Reading from cysteine to phenylalanine, the CDR3 counts 16 amino acids. Only CDR3 DNA remains: 48 bases, in frame from the first base.